Below are 25 T cell receptor beta chains sequenced from a single sample in a study of T-cell reconstitution after alpha-beta-depleted transplantation in children. Using unique molecular identifiers, the investigators prepared the TCRbeta library. Each CDR3 protein is one row after TCRdb ran MiXCR on the PCR reads. The sample lists around 800,000 distinct CDR3 sequences; roughly 15% were seen once. Sequenced material: PBMCs, mostly from graft donor cells, taken 360 days after TCRalphabeta/CD19-depleted stem cell transplant. These receptors came from a male patient aged 10-17 years who had a stem cell transplant for acute lymphoblastic leukemia, so the T cells may come from the graft donor.

The rearrangement uses TRBV5-1 and TRBJ2-1, with D possibly TRBD2 on 6 matching bases. Germline-derived CDR1 and CDR2 are SGHRS and YFSETQ. The V end was cut by 4 bases, the J end by 4 bases, with 21 bases between. This CDR3 contains 17 residues. The CDR3 coding sequence is TGCGCCAGCAGCCAGGAGGGAGTCCGGACCCTGTACAATGAGCAGTTCTTC. As protein: CASSQEGVRTLYNEQFF. The full variable domain, with the rest looked up from reference TRBV5-1 and TRBJ2-1, is KAGVTQTPRYLIKTRGQQVTLSCSPISGHRSVSWYQQTPGQGLQFLFEYFSETQRNKGNFPGRFSGRQFSNSRSEMNVSTLELGDSALYLCASSQEGVRTLYNEQFFGPGTRLTVL.

This clonotype has just a few counts. The chain combines TRBV5-1 with TRBJ1-1; D uncertain. The germline V and J ends were trimmed by 3 bases and 4 bases, with 16 bases remaining between them. The CDR3 consists of 15 residues. The V gene's germline CDR1 is SGHRS and CDR2 YFSETQ. DNA of the CDR3: TGCGCCAGCAGCTCCCGTCCCGGGCGGAGCACTGAAGCTTTCTTT. As protein: CASSSRPGRSTEAFF.

This clonotype was recorded at least ten times. The gene calls are TRBV29-1 and TRBJ2-1; D unclear. V was trimmed by 4 bases and J by 9 bases, leaving 16 bases between them. The CDR3 sequence is 13 residues long. Germline V lookup: CDR1 SQVTM, CDR2 ANQGSEA. CDR3 protein: CSVAWGTGSEQFF. DNA for the CDR3: TGCAGCGTTGCTTGGGGAACCGGCAGTGAGCAGTTCTTC.

The V call is TRBV6-5, the J call TRBJ2-7; D gene uncertain. The CDR3 is made up of 14 amino acids. Trimming took 2 bases from V and 3 from J, leaving 11 bases between them. Germline loops: CDR1 MNHEY, CDR2 SVGAGI. The CDR3 DNA reads TGTGCCAGCAGTTACCTGCCTCTGGGCTACGAGCAGTACTTC. It codes for CASSYLPLGYEQYF.

A remark on this clonotype: The conserved final phenylalanine or tryptophan is absent from the CDR3, which likely points to a read error. V and J are TRBV11-2 and TRBJ2-1; TRBD2 matches at 8 bases. The germline V gene encodes CDR1 SGHAT and CDR2 FQNNGV. The CDR3 contains 19 residues. With 4 bases clipped from V and 0 bases from J, the junction kept 14 bases outside the gene matches. In DNA form, the CDR3 reads TGTGCCAGCAGCTCTTACAAGAGAGGTCGGGAGGGCTCCTACAATGAGCAGTTCTTG. It yields the protein CASSSYKRGREGSYNEQFL.

The gene calls are TRBV4-1 and TRBJ2-1; D call uncertain. Trimming cost V 0 bases and J 8 bases, with 8 bases left between them. Per the germline V gene, CDR1 is MGHRA and CDR2 is YSYEKL. This CDR3 region has 13 residues. CDR3 in amino acids: CASSQEGGYEQFF. The CDR3 nucleotides read TGCGCCAGCAGCCAAGAGGGTGGTTATGAGCAGTTCTTC.

This clonotype was seen only a few times. CDR3 in amino acids: CASSPLRVSSYNEQFF. The CDR3 region has the DNA TGTGCCAGCAGCCCGCTTAGGGTTAGCTCCTACAATGAGCAGTTCTTC. This chain connects TRBV11-2 to TRBJ2-1, with unresolved D. Per the germline V gene, CDR1 is SGHAT and CDR2 is FQNNGV. CDR3 size: 16 residues. V was shortened by 5 bases and J by 0 bases, with 14 bases between the two germline ends. Combining the CDR3 with reference TRBV11-2 and TRBJ2-1 gives the whole variable domain EAGVAQSPRYKIIEKRQSVAFWCNPISGHATLYWYQQILGQGPKLLIQFQNNGVVDDSQLPKDRFSAERLKGVDSTLKIQPAKLEDSAVYLCASSPLRVSSYNEQFFGPGTRLTVL.

This clonotype was detected many times. The chain links TRBV12-3 or TRBV12-4 to TRBJ1-2; tentative D call: TRBD1 (5 bases). This CDR3 region has 15 residues. The V end lost 3 bases, the J end lost 4 bases, and 15 bases lay between the germline ends. This CDR3 is CASSLRAGPFYGYTF. CDR3 nucleotides: TGTGCCAGCAGTTTGAGGGCAGGGCCCTTCTATGGCTACACCTTC.

This clonotype was seen at least ten times. The chain couples TRBV20-1 to TRBJ1-5, with D possibly TRBD1 on 5 matching bases. The germline V and J ends were trimmed by 5 bases and 2 bases, with 16 bases remaining between them. This CDR3 spans 15 amino acids. CDR1 is DFQATT and CDR2 is SNEGSKA in the germline V gene (reference sequence). In DNA, the CDR3 is TGCAGTGCTCATATGGGGGGTTTGGGCAATCAGCCCCAGCATTTT. It is translated as CSAHMGGLGNQPQHF.

The rearrangement uses TRBV29-1 and TRBJ2-7, with D perhaps matching TRBD2 (6 bases). This CDR3 contains 18 residues. Deletions cut 4 bases from V and 5 bases from J, with 30 bases between. From germline, CDR1 is SQVTM and CDR2 ANQGSEA. CDR3 in DNA: TGCAGCGTTGGCCCTCCTATTTTGGAGGGAGGCCTGGAGGACGAGCAGTACTTC. Translated, it gives CSVGPPILEGGLEDEQYF.

The chain couples TRBV27 to TRBJ2-1, with unresolved D. This CDR3 is built from 13 residues. Germline V lookup: CDR1 MNHEY, CDR2 SMNVEV (reference sequence). Deletions cut 5 bases from V and 3 bases from J, with 8 bases between. CDR3: CASSADNYNEQFF. DNA for the CDR3: TGTGCCAGCAGTGCCGACAACTACAATGAGCAGTTCTTC.

V is TRBV24-1 and J is TRBJ2-1, with D possibly TRBD1 on 6 matching bases. V dropped 3 bases and J dropped 8 bases, with 25 bases sitting between them. The CDR3 has 18 amino acids. Germline loops: CDR1 KGHDR, CDR2 SFDVKD. The CDR3 spells CATSDPGVRTGFIDEQFF. The CDR3 nucleotides read TGTGCCACCAGTGATCCCGGGGTGCGAACAGGGTTTATCGATGAGCAGTTCTTC.

This clonotype was seen more than once but under ten times. The rearrangement links TRBV20-1 to TRBJ1-1; perhaps TRBD1 as D (6 bases). This CDR3 is built from 15 residues. Trimming stripped 1 base from V and 4 bases from J, with 16 bases between. Per germline, CDR1 DFQATT and CDR2 SNEGSKA (reference sequence). CDR3 loop: CSARVHGGLFTEAFF. The CDR3 coding sequence is TGCAGTGCTAGAGTTCATGGGGGGCTGTTCACTGAAGCTTTCTTT.

V gene TRBV12-3 or TRBV12-4 combines with J gene TRBJ2-7, with 8 bases lining up with TRBD2. V dropped 3 bases and J dropped 0; count of bases not matched to a gene: 10. This CDR3 region has 17 residues. The CDR3 DNA sequence: TGTGCCAGCAGTTTTCGGGGGGGGGTTATGAGCTCCTACGAGCAGTACTTC. Translating it yields CASSFRGGVMSSYEQYF.

The V and J genes are TRBV18 and TRBJ2-7; D unresolved. This CDR3 has 14 residues. Germline V gives CDR1 KGHSH, CDR2 LQKENI. V gave up 3 bases and J gave up 2 bases, with 11 bases separating them. The CDR3 nucleotides are TGTGCCAGCTCACCCGGTCGGCTTCCCTACGAGCAGTACTTC. This gives the protein CASSPGRLPYEQYF.

The chain is built from TRBV12-3 or TRBV12-4 and TRBJ2-1; D unclear. V dropped 8 bases and J dropped 10 bases, with 15 bases sitting between them. The CDR3 is 12 amino acids. The CDR3 nucleotides are TGTGCCAGCTACCGAAGTGGGTACGAGCAGTTCTTC. Protein: CASYRSGYEQFF.

The V gene is TRBV5-1, the J gene TRBJ2-1; 9 nucleotides align to TRBD2. This CDR3 has 16 residues. Losses at the gene ends were 4 bases for V and 10 bases for J; bases not matched to a gene: 15. CDR1 SGHRS and CDR2 YFSETQ come from the germline V gene. CDR3 sequence (DNA): TGCGCCAGCAGCCGTCCTTGGACTAGCGAAGGGAACGAGCAGTTCTTC. It translates to CASSRPWTSEGNEQFF.

This clonotype showed up just a few times. This sequence joins TRBV6-5 and TRBJ1-3, with unresolved D. The germline V and J ends were trimmed by 2 bases and 0 bases, with 8 bases remaining between them. CDR1 and CDR2 from the germline V gene are MNHEY and SVGAGI. The CDR3 is 15 amino acids. CDR3 in DNA: TGTGCCAGCAGTTACGTTACAGACTCTGGAAACACCATATATTTT. Protein sequence: CASSYVTDSGNTIYF.

This chain joins TRBV5-1 and TRBJ2-3, with D perhaps matching TRBD1 or TRBD2 (5 bases each). Germline-derived CDR1 and CDR2 are SGHRS and YFSETQ. The CDR3 length is 16 residues. V was clipped by 4 bases and J by 0 bases, with 15 bases between them. CDR3 bases: TGCGCCAGCAGCCCCCGAGGGGCAGGGAGCACAGATACGCAGTATTTT. Protein sequence: CASSPRGAGSTDTQYF.

The chain uses TRBV29-1 and TRBJ2-7; D is possibly TRBD1 (6 bases). With 4 bases removed from V and 2 bases from J, the gap between germline ends came to 15 bases. Germline V gene lookup returns CDR1 SQVTM and CDR2 ANQGSEA. The CDR3 has 14 residues. CDR3 residues: CSVGRTASTYEQYF. The CDR3 coding sequence is TGCAGCGTTGGTCGGACAGCTTCCACCTACGAGCAGTACTTC.

Only a few counts were recorded for this clonotype. The CDR3 loop reads CASSPWVAGGYGTYNEQFF. The CDR3 bases are TGCGCCAGCAGCCCTTGGGTAGCGGGAGGGTACGGAACCTACAATGAGCAGTTCTTC. The J gene is TRBJ2-1, the V gene TRBV5-1; 11 bases agree with TRBD2. Trimming removed 4 bases from V and 2 bases from J; junction bases left unmatched: 14. Germline V gene data show CDR1 as SGHRS and CDR2 as YFSETQ. This CDR3 contains 19 residues.

This clonotype was seen only a few times. The chain uses TRBV3-1 and TRBJ1-2, with D perhaps matching TRBD1 (5 bases). Germline CDR1 reads LGHDT; CDR2 reads YNNKEL (reference sequence). The CDR3 contains 14 residues. The ends were cut back, 2 bases at V and 4 bases at J, with 11 bases in the middle. CDR3 sequence reads: CASSQYRSGYGYTF. Written as DNA, the CDR3 is TGTGCCAGCAGCCAATACAGGAGTGGCTATGGCTACACCTTC.

This chain joins TRBV7-8 and TRBJ2-1, with 8 bases matching TRBD2. Germline loops: CDR1 SGHVS, CDR2 FQNEAQ. This CDR3 contains 16 residues. V was pared by 5 bases and J by 8 bases, with 14 bases of the junction left unmatched. The CDR3 here is CASSGTGTRIPDEQFF. Here the CDR3 DNA reads TGTGCCAGCAGCGGCACCGGGACTAGAATCCCCGATGAGCAGTTCTTC.

The chain combines TRBV29-1 with TRBJ1-6; 7 bases map to TRBD1. Germline loops: CDR1 SQVTM, CDR2 ANQGSEA. The CDR3 loop spans 12 amino acids. Trimming removed 4 bases from V and 10 bases from J; junction bases left unmatched: 4. The CDR3 DNA reads as TGCAGCGTTGGGGACAGTCGGTCACCCCTCCACTTT. Translating it yields CSVGDSRSPLHF.

The chain joins TRBV11-2 to TRBJ1-2; 9 bases map to TRBD1. The V gene end was trimmed by 2 bases and the J gene end by 5 bases; junction bases not matched to a gene: 6. CDR1 and CDR2 (germline): SGHAT, FQNNGV. CDR3 length: 15 residues. CDR3 region: CASSLRGTGIYGYTF. CDR3 DNA sequence: TGTGCCAGCAGCTTACGGGGGACAGGGATTTATGGCTACACCTTC.